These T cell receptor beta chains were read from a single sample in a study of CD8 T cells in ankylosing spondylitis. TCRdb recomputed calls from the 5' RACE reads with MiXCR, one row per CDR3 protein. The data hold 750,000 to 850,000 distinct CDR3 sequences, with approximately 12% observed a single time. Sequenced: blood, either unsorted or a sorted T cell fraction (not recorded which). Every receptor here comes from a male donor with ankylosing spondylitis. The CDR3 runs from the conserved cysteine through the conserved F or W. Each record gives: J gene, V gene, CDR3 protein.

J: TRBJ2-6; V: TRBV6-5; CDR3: CASSYTWASGANVLTF
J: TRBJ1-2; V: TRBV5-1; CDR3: CASSSNRGQGYTF
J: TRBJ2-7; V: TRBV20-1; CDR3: CSARDFRVYEQYF
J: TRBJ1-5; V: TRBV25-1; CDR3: CATSTGYSNQPQHF
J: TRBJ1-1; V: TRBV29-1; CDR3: CSGAGRMNTEAFF
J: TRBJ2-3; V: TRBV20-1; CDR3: CSARERTSGDTQYF
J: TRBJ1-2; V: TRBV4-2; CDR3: CASSHVTGSYGYTF
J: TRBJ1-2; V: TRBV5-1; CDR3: CASSSTGRDGYTF
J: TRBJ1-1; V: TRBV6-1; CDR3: CASSTTGSVLNTEAFF
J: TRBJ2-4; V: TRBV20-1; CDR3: CSASKSGAGSQYF
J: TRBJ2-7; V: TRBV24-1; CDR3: CATSDPRTGAYEQYF
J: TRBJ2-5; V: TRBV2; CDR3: CASSAYLQRGNQETQYF
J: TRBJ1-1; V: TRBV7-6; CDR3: CASSLEGQYTEAFF
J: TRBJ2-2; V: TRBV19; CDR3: CASSNRGANTGELFF
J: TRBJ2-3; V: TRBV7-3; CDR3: CASSLTASGGASDTQYF
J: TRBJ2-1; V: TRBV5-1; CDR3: CASSQQPGQNNEQFF
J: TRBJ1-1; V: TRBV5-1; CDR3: CASSLDPSRATEAFF
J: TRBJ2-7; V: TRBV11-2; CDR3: CASQVGVSSYEQYF
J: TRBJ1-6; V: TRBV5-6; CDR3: CASSLPQRGGSPLHF
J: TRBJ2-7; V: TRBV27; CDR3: CASSPHGTRDYEQYF
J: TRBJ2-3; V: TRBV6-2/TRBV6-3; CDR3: CASSNPNTQYF
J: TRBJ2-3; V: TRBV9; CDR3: CASSVGQSDIEFTDTQYF
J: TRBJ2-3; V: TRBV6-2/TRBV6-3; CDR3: CASSYPRASSEDTQYF
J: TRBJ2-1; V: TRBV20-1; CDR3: CSASGAAPVGNEQFF
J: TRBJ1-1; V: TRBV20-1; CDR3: CSATPGANTEAFF
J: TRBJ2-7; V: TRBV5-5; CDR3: CASSLVGTGGREQYF
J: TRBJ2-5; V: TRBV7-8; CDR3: CASSRWRAKTPQETQYF
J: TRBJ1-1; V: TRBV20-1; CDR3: CSAGTGAEAFF
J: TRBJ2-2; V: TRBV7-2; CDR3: CASSLGQLRELFF
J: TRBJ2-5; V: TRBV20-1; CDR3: CSAPRAGGPGETQYF
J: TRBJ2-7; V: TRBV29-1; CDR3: CSVEDRVRGRDRGYEQYF
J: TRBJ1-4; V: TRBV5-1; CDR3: CASSQDPGGEKLFF
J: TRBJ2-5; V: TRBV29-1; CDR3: CSVSLDLGETQYF
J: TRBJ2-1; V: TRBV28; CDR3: CASIGPGGFVGEQFF
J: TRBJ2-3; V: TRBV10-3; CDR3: CAAHSAGGGTDTQYF
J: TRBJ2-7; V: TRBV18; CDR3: CASSPGTEPYYEQYF
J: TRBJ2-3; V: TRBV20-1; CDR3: CSAPTSSSTDTQYF
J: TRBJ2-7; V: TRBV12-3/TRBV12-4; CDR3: CASSFSSSVRYEQYF
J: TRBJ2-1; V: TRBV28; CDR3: CASRLQGSSGGLDF
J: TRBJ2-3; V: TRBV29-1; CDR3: CSALPGLGYTQYF
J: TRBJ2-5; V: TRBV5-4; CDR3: CASSTGRTLTETQYF
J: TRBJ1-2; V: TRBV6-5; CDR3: CASSSPQNYGYTF
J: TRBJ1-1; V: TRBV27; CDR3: CASSVGGSAAFF
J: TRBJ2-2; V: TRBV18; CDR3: CASSPETGGEAGELFF
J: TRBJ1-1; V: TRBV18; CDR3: CASSPARGNTEAFF
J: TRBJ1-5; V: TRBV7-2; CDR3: CASSLTGTADQPQHF
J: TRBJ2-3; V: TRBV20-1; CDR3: CSASWGRGTDTQYF
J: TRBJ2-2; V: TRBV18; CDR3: CASSQGTGDTGELFF
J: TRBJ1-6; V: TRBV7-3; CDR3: CASSLTLDSPLHF
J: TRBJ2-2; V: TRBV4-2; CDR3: CASSQGTSGRDGELFF
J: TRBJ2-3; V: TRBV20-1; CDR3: CSARRRGAASTDTQYF
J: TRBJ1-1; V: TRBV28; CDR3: CASSSSTGMNTEAFF
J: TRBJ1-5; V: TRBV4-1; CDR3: CYRPNQPQHF